Listed here are 22 T cell receptor beta chains from one sample, sequenced in a study of beta chain features in type 1 diabetes. General study results and limits: Shortening of TCRB CDR3s, moderate but significant, appeared in all four CD4+ subsets of Type 1 diabetes patients.

Expressed TCRB transcripts were sequenced because the isolated RNA had all been reverse transcribed beforehand. Clones were read by immunoSEQ multiplex PCR, and TCRdb kept only the in-frame ones, dropping some. The repertoire has about 740,000 clones, roughly an eighth of them found once; the top ten carry around 0.022%. These receptors are not linked to any known antigen. Material for sequencing was naive CD4+ T cells from blood. The origin of the receptors is a man between 18 and 35 years old with type 1 diabetes.

This clone was counted a few times. J is TRBJ2-3 and V is TRBV7-2, with D perhaps matching TRBD2 (6 bases). The ends were cut back, 1 base at V and 0 bases at J, with 8 bases in the middle. The germline CDR1 and CDR2 sequences are SGHTA and FQGNSA. CDR3 length: 15 residues. CDR3 region: CASSLGRGSTDTQYF. The DNA for the CDR3 is TGTGCCAGCAGCTTAGGGAGGGGAAGCACAGATACGCAGTATTTT.

This chain uses TRBV10-3 with TRBJ1-2; no clear D gene. Trimming removed 9 bases at V and 3 bases at J, with 11 bases between. The CDR3 extends over 12 amino acids. Germline CDR1 and CDR2: ENHRY and SYGVKD. CDR3 in DNA: TGTGCCATATCTGCTGTGGACTATGGCTACACCTTC. This gives the protein CAISAVDYGYTF.

The sample holds one count of this clone. The chain recombines TRBV19 with TRBJ1-2, with a weak D call TRBD1 (5 bases). Germline CDR1 reads LNHDA; CDR2 reads SQIVND (reference sequence). Trimming took 8 bases from V and 4 from J, leaving 14 bases between them. The CDR3 is made up of 13 amino acids. This chain's CDR3 is CASSRGALYGYTF. CDR3 nucleotides: TGTGCCAGTTCTCGGGGCGCTCTCTATGGCTACACCTTC.

The chain employs TRBV29-1 and TRBJ1-2; no definite D call. V dropped 8 bases and J dropped 1 base, with 8 bases sitting between them. The CDR3 contains 11 residues. Germline V gene lookup returns CDR1 SQVTM and CDR2 ANQGSEA. Here the CDR3 DNA reads TGCAGCTCCTTTCTTAACTATGGCTACACCTTC. This encodes CSSFLNYGYTF.

The CDR3 sequence is CASSLDTGTGTYGYTF. The DNA for the CDR3 is TGTGCCAGCAGCTTGGATACAGGGACTGGGACCTATGGCTACACCTTC. V gene TRBV5-4 combines with J gene TRBJ1-2; D may be TRBD1 (6 bases). Between the trimmed V and J ends, which lost 0 bases and 4 bases, there was a span of 16 bases. The germline CDR1 and CDR2 sequences are SGHNT and YYREEE (reference sequence). This CDR3 comprises 16 residues.

The CDR3 reads CASSPPGVSSYNEQFF. In DNA form, the CDR3 reads TGTGCCAGCAGCCCCCCGGGAGTGAGCTCCTACAATGAGCAGTTCTTC. This rearrangement joins TRBV7-2 to TRBJ2-1; the D gene is possibly TRBD2 (6 bases). V lost 5 bases and J 0 bases, leaving 14 bases between the germline ends. The CDR3 is made up of 16 amino acids. Germline CDR1 reads SGHTA; CDR2 reads FQGNSA.

The CDR3 DNA reads as TGTGCCACCAGCGAACTGCAGGGTTTGGTTTATGGCTACACCTTC. This encodes CATSELQGLVYGYTF. The V gene is TRBV15, the J gene TRBJ1-2, with D possibly TRBD1 on 5 matching bases. The CDR3 runs to 15 residues. V was shortened by 5 bases and J by 5 bases, with 18 bases between the two germline ends. Germline CDR1 and CDR2: LNHNV and YYDKDF (reference sequence).

Worth noting for this clone: This specimen includes other DNA sequences encoding the same CDR3. The J gene is TRBJ2-5, the V gene TRBV10-3; D might be TRBD2 (5 bases). This CDR3 is 12 amino acids long. Trimming took off 6 bases at V and 5 bases at J, with 10 bases between the two ends. Germline loops: CDR1 ENHRY, CDR2 SYGVKD. The CDR3 region is CAISETGETQYF. DNA of the CDR3: TGTGCCATCAGCGAGACGGGGGAGACCCAGTACTTC.

A word on this clone: This sample includes further DNA sequences coding for the same CDR3. The V call is TRBV11-2, the J call TRBJ2-7; no definite D call. This CDR3 has 12 residues. CDR1 SGHAT and CDR2 FQNNGV come from the germline V gene. The V gene lost 1 base and the J gene lost 4 bases, with 5 bases spanning the gap. CDR3 residues: CASSLAGYEQYF. DNA for the CDR3: TGTGCCAGCAGCTTAGCAGGTTACGAGCAGTACTTC.

This chain's CDR3 is CASSLGQLGYGNTIYF. The CDR3 DNA is TGTGCCAGCAGCTTAGGACAGCTTGGCTACGGAAACACCATATATTTT. This chain uses TRBV7-9 with TRBJ1-3, with D perhaps TRBD1 (5 bases). CDR3 length equals 16 residues. Germline CDR1 is SEHNR and CDR2 is FQNEAQ (reference sequence). V lost 1 base and J lost 4, with 14 bases in between.

The CDR3 region is CASAQGGLGYTF. As DNA, the CDR3 is TGTGCCAGCGCCCAGGGGGGCCTTGGCTACACCTTC. This chain joins TRBV2 and TRBJ1-2, with TRBD1 matching 7 bases. The CDR3 is 12 amino acids. The germline gives CDR1 SNHLY, CDR2 FYNNEI. V lost 8 bases, J lost 7 bases, and 7 bases stayed unmatched. Complete variable domain (other parts from reference TRBV2 and TRBJ1-2): EPEVTQTPSHQVTQMGQEVILRCVPISNHLYFYWYRQILGQKVEFLVSFYNNEISEKSEIFDDQFSVERPDGSNFTLKIRSTKLEDSAMYFCASAQGGLGYTFGSGTRLTVV.

The J gene is TRBJ1-2, the V gene TRBV30; D is perhaps TRBD1 (6 bases). This CDR3 spans 14 amino acids. CDR1 and CDR2 from the germline V gene are GTSNPN and SVGIG (reference sequence). The V end lost 3 bases, the J end lost 8 bases, and 19 bases lay between the germline ends. The CDR3 nucleotides read TGTGCCTGGAGGTCCACAGGGAGTAGCGGAGGCTACACCTTC. Translating gives CAWRSTGSSGGYTF.

This clone has only a few counts. The chain employs TRBV30 and TRBJ2-5, with D possibly TRBD1 on 6 matching bases. The germline CDR1 and CDR2 sequences are GTSNPN and SVGIG (reference sequence). The CDR3 totals 13 residues. V lost 7 bases and J lost 5, with 17 bases in between. The CDR3 DNA reads TGTGCCTCTTCGACAGGAAACGTCGAGACCCAGTACTTC. Translating it yields CASSTGNVETQYF.

The CDR3 reads CASSLGLGSGELFF. DNA for the CDR3: TGTGCCAGCAGCTTAGGTTTGGGTTCCGGGGAGCTGTTTTTT. This chain uses TRBV7-8 with TRBJ2-2; D uncertain. Deletions cut 1 base from V and 6 bases from J, with 9 bases between. In germline, CDR1 is SGHVS, CDR2 FQNEAQ. The CDR3 contains 14 residues. Full variable domain (outside the CDR3, taken from reference TRBV7-8 and TRBJ2-2): GAGVSQSPRYKVAKRGQDVALRCDPISGHVSLFWYQQALGQGPEFLTYFQNEAQLDKSGLPSDRFFAERPEGSVSTLKIQRTQQEDSAVYLCASSLGLGSGELFFGEGSRLTVL.

The chain uses TRBV27 and TRBJ1-5; 10 bases agree with TRBD1. The CDR3 runs to 18 residues. V was pared by 5 bases and J by 1 base, with 11 bases of the junction left unmatched. Germline assignment: CDR1 MNHEY and CDR2 SMNVEV (reference sequence). The CDR3 sequence: CASSPLDRGSLSNQPQHF. The CDR3 DNA reads TGTGCCAGCAGTCCTTTGGACAGGGGGAGTCTGAGCAATCAGCCCCAGCATTTT.

V is TRBV9 and J is TRBJ1-1; D call uncertain. Between the trimmed V and J ends, which lost 6 bases and 7 bases, there was a span of 22 bases. Germline CDR1 and CDR2: SGDLS and YYNGEE. The CDR3 length is 15 residues. The DNA of the CDR3 is TGTGCCAGCACCGTCATGTCCGACGGATCTCTTGAAGCTTTCTTT. It specifies CASTVMSDGSLEAFF.

This clone was seen a handful of times. V gene TRBV5-1 combines with J gene TRBJ1-4; D is possibly TRBD1 (5 bases). The V gene lost 3 bases and the J gene lost 3 bases, with 12 bases spanning the gap. This CDR3 is 15 amino acids long. The V gene's germline CDR1 is SGHRS and CDR2 YFSETQ. The chain's CDR3 is CASSSGDSANEKLFF. DNA for the CDR3: TGCGCCAGCAGCTCCGGGGACTCTGCTAATGAAAAACTGTTTTTT.

This clone was detected only a few times. The rearrangement joins TRBV10-3 to TRBJ1-2, with D possibly TRBD1 on 5 matching bases. Germline V gene lookup returns CDR1 ENHRY and CDR2 SYGVKD. Deletions cut 5 bases from V and 4 bases from J, with 8 bases between. This CDR3 spans 12 amino acids. The CDR3 DNA sequence: TGTGCCATCAGTATCGACAGCTATGGCTACACCTTC. Its protein is CAISIDSYGYTF.

The chain is built from TRBV5-6 and TRBJ2-7; tentatively, D is TRBD1 (6 bases). The CDR3 is made up of 15 amino acids. The V and J ends lost 6 bases and 0 bases respectively, with 16 bases between them. Germline V CDR1 and CDR2: SGHDT, YYEEEE. The CDR3 DNA reads as TGTGCCAGCATTCCCAGAACGGGACACTCCTACGAGCAGTACTTC. Encoded protein: CASIPRTGHSYEQYF. Variable domain in full (rest from reference TRBV5-6 and TRBJ2-7): DAGVTQSPTHLIKTRGQQVTLRCSPKSGHDTVSWYQQALGQGPQFIFQYYEEEERQRGNFPDRFSGHQFPNYSSELNVNALLLGDSALYLCASIPRTGHSYEQYFGPGTRLTVT.

The table lists this clone with a few counts. This chain uses TRBV11-1 with TRBJ1-1; D is unclear. The length of the CDR3 is 15 residues. Germline V gene data show CDR1 as SGHAT and CDR2 as FQDESV (reference sequence). V lost 1 base and J lost 1, with 10 bases in between. CDR3 bases: TGTGCCAGCAGCTTAGAGGCAGGCACGAACACTGAAGCTTTCTTT. It translates to CASSLEAGTNTEAFF.

This clone was seen a handful of times. This rearrangement joins TRBV2 to TRBJ2-1, with 8 bases aligning to TRBD1. The germline CDR1 and CDR2 sequences are SNHLY and FYNNEI. The length of the CDR3 is 12 residues. Unmatched junction bases numbered 6, after V lost 9 bases and J lost 8 bases. CDR3 residues: CASRQQGDEQFF. DNA for the CDR3: TGTGCCAGTCGTCAACAGGGGGATGAGCAGTTCTTC.

This clone showed up just a few times. The chain uses TRBV13 and TRBJ2-2, with a possible D match to TRBD2 (6 bases). The V end lost 1 base, the J end lost 4 bases, and 10 bases lay between the germline ends. Germline CDR1 and CDR2: PRHDT and FYEKMQ (reference sequence). The CDR3 length is 15 residues. CDR3 bases: TGTGCCAGCAGCTTAGCCGGTAGCGGCACCGGGGAGCTGTTTTTT. Its protein product is CASSLAGSGTGELFF.